This T cell receptor (beta chain) derives from a study of blood T cell repertoires in COVID-19. CDR1 and CDR2 (germline): WSHSY, SAAADI. The CDR3 spans 15 residues. Losses at the gene ends were 5 bases for V and 7 bases for J; bases not matched to a gene: 11. TCRdb keeps only in-frame clones here, not all; method: immunoSEQ multiplex PCR. The data hold some 140,000 clones, with about 90% observed a single time. The receptor comes from a man in his fifties with acute or convalescent COVID-19. Sequenced input: peripheral blood. The chain employs TRBV10-2 and TRBJ2-1, with TRBD2 matching over 7 bases. The CDR3 reads CASSRAGANSNEQFF. The CDR3 DNA sequence: TGCGCCAGCAGTCGGGCGGGAGCGAACAGTAATGAGCAGTTCTTC.